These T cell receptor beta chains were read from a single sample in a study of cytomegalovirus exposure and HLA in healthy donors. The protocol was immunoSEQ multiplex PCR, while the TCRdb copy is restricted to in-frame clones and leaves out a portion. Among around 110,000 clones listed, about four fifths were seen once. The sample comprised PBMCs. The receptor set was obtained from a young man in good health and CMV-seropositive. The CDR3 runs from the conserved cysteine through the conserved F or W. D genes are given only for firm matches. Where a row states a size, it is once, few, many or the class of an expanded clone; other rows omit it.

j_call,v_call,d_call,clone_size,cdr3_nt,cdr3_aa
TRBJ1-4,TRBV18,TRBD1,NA,TGTGCCAGCTTCCCGGACAGGCAAAATGAAAAACTGTTTTTT,CASFPDRQNEKLFF
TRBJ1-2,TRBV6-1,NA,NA,TGTGCCAGCAAATTCGACAGCCTATATGGCTACACCTTC,CASKFDSLYGYTF
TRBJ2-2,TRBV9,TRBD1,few,TGTGCCAGCAGCGTAGTTTCCAGGGGGATGCCGAACACCGGGGAGCTGTTTTTT,CASSVVSRGMPNTGELFF
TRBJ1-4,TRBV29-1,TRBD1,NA,TGCAGCATCACAGGGGGTTTGTCTAATGAAAAACTGTTTTTT,CSITGGLSNEKLFF
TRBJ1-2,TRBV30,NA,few,TGTGCCTGGATCCTGGACAGAACTAACTATGGCTACACCTTC,CAWILDRTNYGYTF
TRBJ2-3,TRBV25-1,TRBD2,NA,TGTGCCAGCAGTGTGCCCGGGACTAGCGGGTTCACAGATACGCAGTATTTT,CASSVPGTSGFTDTQYF
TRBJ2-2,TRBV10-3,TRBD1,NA,TGTGCCATCAGTGAGTCGCTAGCCGACAGGGTGACCGGGGAGCTGTTTTTT,CAISESLADRVTGELFF
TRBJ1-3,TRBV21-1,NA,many,TGTGCCAGCAGACAGGGGCCCTCCTCTGGAAACACCATATATTTT,CASRQGPSSGNTIYF
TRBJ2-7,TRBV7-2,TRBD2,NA,TGTGCCAGCAGCTTAACTAGCGGCCACTACGAGCAGTACTTC,CASSLTSGHYEQYF
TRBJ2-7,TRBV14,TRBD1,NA,TGTGCCAGCAGCGAAGGACAGGGGCCTTTCTACGAGCAGTACTTC,CASSEGQGPFYEQYF
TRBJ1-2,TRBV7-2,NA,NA,TGTGCCAGCAGCTTGGCAGGGGCTAGGGGCTACACCTTC,CASSLAGARGYTF
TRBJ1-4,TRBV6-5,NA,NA,TGTGCCAGCAGTTACGGACAGTTGGGGGCTAATGAAAAACTGTTTTTT,CASSYGQLGANEKLFF
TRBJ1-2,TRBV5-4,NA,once,TGTGCCAGCAGCTTTAGGGGCGGGGACTATGGCTACACCTTC,CASSFRGGDYGYTF
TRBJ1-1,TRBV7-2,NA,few,TGTGCCAGCAGCTTAGTCTCGACTGAAGCTTTCTTT,CASSLVSTEAFF
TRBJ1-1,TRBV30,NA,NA,TGTGCCTGGAGTGAACAGGTGAACACTGAAGCTTTCTTT,CAWSEQVNTEAFF
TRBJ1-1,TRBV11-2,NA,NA,TGTGCCAGCAGCCCCGACCCTCAGGGTAAAGCTTTCTTT,CASSPDPQGKAFF
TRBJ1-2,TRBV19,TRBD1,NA,TGTGCCAGTAGTATAGGACAGGGCTACTATGGCTACACCTTC,CASSIGQGYYGYTF
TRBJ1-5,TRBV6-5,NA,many,TGTGCCAGCAGACAGGGACGCAATCAGCCCCAGCATTTT,CASRQGRNQPQHF
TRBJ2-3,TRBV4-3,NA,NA,TGCGCCAGCAGCCAAGTTTCAGGCCTTCCCTTTCCAGATACGCAGTATTTT,CASSQVSGLPFPDTQYF
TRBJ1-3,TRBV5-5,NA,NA,TGTGCCAGCAGCGGAGGGGCGGCGGGAAACACCATATATTTT,CASSGGAAGNTIYF
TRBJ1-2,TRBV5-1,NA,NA,TGCGCCAGCAGCCCACCCCTACAGGGTGGTGACTATGGCTACACCTTC,CASSPPLQGGDYGYTF
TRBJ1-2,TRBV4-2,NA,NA,TGTGCCAGCAGCCAAGAGCGCAGGAACTATGGCTACACCTTC,CASSQERRNYGYTF
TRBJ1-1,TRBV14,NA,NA,TGTGCCAGCAGCCCCGGGGTCCTGAACACTGAAGCTTTCTTT,CASSPGVLNTEAFF
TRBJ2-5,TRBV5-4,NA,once,TGTGCCAGCAGCTTTAGGGGATCCCAAGAGACCCAGTACTTC,CASSFRGSQETQYF
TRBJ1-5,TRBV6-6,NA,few,TGTGCCAGCAGTTACGCTCCGGGATATCAGCCCCAGCATTTT,CASSYAPGYQPQHF
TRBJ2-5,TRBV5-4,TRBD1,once,TGTGCCAGCAGCCCTGGACAGGGAAAAAAAGAGACCCAGTACTTC,CASSPGQGKKETQYF
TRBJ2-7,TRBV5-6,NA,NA,TGTGCCAGCAGCTTGGTACCAGGGGTCTCCTACGAGCAGTACTTC,CASSLVPGVSYEQYF
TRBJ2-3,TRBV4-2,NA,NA,TGTGCCAGCAGCCAAGGGACAGACGCACTATTCACAGATACGCAGTATTTT,CASSQGTDALFTDTQYF
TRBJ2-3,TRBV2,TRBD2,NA,TGTGCCAGCAGGGGGGAGGGTAGCGGGGAGAGTTCTAGCACAGATACGCAGTATTTT,CASRGEGSGESSSTDTQYF
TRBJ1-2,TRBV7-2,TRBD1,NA,TGTGCCAGCAGCTTAGGGCACGGGACAGTCCGAGGCTACCCCTTC,CASSLGHGTVRGYPF
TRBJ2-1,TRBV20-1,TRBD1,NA,TGCAGTGCTGAAGACAGGGGTGAGCAGTTCTTC,CSAEDRGEQFF
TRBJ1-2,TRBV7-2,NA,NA,TGTGCCAGCAGCTTAATGGCAGGGATGGGTGGCTACACCTTC,CASSLMAGMGGYTF
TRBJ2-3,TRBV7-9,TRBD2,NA,TGTTCCAGCAGCTTTATGCTAGCGGGGGGCCAAGGAGATACGCAGTATTTT,CSSSFMLAGGQGDTQYF
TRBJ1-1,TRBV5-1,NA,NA,TGCGCCAGCAGCTTGATCGGAAGTTTGAAGGGGATGTATACTGAAGCTTTCTTT,CASSLIGSLKGMYTEAFF
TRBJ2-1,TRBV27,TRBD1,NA,TGTGCCAGCAGCCTTACAGGGGGGCTCTACAATGAGCAGTTCTTC,CASSLTGGLYNEQFF
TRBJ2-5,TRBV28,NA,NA,TGTGCCAGCAGTCCGGGGGGCTGGGAGACCCAGTACTTC,CASSPGGWETQYF
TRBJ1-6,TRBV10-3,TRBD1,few,TGTGCCATCAGTGAGGGGACAGGGATGGGCAGGAATTCACCCCTCCACTTT,CAISEGTGMGRNSPLHF
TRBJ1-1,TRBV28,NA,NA,TGTGCCAGCTTGCTTGCCCTAGGGGGACCGACTGAAGCTTTCTTT,CASLLALGGPTEAFF
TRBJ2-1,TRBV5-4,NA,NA,TGTGCCAGCCGGAGGGCTCTCGCTTACAATGAGCAGTTCTTC,CASRRALAYNEQFF
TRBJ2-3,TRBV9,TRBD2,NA,TGTGCCAGCAGCGGGAAGCGGGGGGCGGTCACAGATACGCAGTATTTT,CASSGKRGAVTDTQYF
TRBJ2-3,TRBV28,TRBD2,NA,TGTGCCAGCAGAAAGTTTGGGTGGATAGCGGGGGCTAACACAGATACGCAGTATTTT,CASRKFGWIAGANTDTQYF
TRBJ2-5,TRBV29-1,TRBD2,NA,TGCAGCGGGACTAGCGGCCAAGAGACCCAGTACTTC,CSGTSGQETQYF
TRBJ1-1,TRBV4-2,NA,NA,TGTGCCAGCAGCGAGCCAGGGGTGGCTGAAGCTTTCTTT,CASSEPGVAEAFF
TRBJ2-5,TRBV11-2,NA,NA,TGTGCCAGCAGCAGGTGGGGGGGGCACCAAGAGACCCAGTACTTC,CASSRWGGHQETQYF
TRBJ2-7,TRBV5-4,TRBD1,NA,TGTGCCAGCAGCAGGACAGGGTTGCCCTCCTACGAGCAGTACTTC,CASSRTGLPSYEQYF
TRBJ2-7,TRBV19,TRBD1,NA,TGTGCCAGTAGTACCGACTACGGGACAGGGGGCTACGAGCAGTACTTC,CASSTDYGTGGYEQYF
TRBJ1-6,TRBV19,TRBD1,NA,TGTGCCAGTAGTGGACAGGGGCGCTATAATTCACCCCTCCACTTT,CASSGQGRYNSPLHF
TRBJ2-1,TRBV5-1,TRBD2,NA,TGCGCCAGCAGCTCCCGGGAGGGGTTCTTC,CASSSREGFF
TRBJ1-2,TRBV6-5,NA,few,TGTGCCAGCAGCCCGGACAGCGGCTATGGCTACACCTTC,CASSPDSGYGYTF
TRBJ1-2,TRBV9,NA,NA,TGTGCCAGCAGCGTAGGGGCCGGGAGAGGCTATGGCTACACCTTC,CASSVGAGRGYGYTF
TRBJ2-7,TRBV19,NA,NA,TGTGCCAGTACCCCGGGGGGCCTCTCCTACGAGCAGTACTTC,CASTPGGLSYEQYF
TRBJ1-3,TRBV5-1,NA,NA,TGCGCCAGCAGCCCGGACAGCTCCGGAAACACCATATATTTT,CASSPDSSGNTIYF
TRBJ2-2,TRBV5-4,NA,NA,TGTGCCAGCAGCTTGGGTGGGCAGGGGGAGCTGTTTTTT,CASSLGGQGELFF